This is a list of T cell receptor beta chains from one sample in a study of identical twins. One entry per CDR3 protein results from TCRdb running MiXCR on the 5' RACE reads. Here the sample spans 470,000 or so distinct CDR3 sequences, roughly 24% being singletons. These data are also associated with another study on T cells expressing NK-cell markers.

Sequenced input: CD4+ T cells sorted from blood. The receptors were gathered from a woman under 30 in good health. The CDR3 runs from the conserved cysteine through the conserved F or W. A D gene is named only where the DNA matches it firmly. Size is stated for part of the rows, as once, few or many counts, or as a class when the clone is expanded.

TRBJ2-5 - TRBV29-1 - CSVEDRGRAAETQYF TGCAGCGTTGAAGACAGGGGGAGGGCCGCGGAGACCCAGTACTTC
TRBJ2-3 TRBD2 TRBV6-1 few CASSETSGRDTQYF TGTGCCAGCAGTGAGACGAGCGGGAGAGATACGCAGTATTTT
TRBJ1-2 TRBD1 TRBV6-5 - CASSYSGTVLGYTF TGTGCCAGCAGTTACTCCGGGACAGTGTTGGGCTACACCTTC
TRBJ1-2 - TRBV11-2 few CASSSRLSNLYGYTF TGTGCCAGCAGCTCGAGGCTTTCCAACCTTTATGGCTACACCTTC
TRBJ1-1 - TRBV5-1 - CASSLRGVLNTEAFF TGCGCCAGCAGCTTACGAGGGGTTTTGAACACTGAAGCTTTCTTT
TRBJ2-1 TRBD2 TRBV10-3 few CAISVDGGRAVQFF TGTGCCATCAGTGTAGACGGCGGGAGGGCGGTTCAGTTCTTC
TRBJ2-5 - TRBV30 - CAWSFGWEETQYF TGTGCCTGGAGTTTTGGGTGGGAAGAGACCCAGTACTTC
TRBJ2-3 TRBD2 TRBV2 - CASSLGLAGAADTQYF TGTGCCAGCAGTCTGGGACTAGCGGGGGCAGCAGATACGCAGTATTTT
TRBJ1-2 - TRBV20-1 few CSARLDFNYGYTF TGCAGTGCTAGACTAGATTTTAACTATGGCTACACCTTC
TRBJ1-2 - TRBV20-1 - CSASGAGNYGYTF TGCAGTGCTAGCGGGGCGGGGAACTATGGCTACACCTTC
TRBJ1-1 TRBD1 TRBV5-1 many CASSPGQGGTEAFF TGCGCCAGCAGCCCGGGACAGGGAGGCACTGAAGCTTTCTTT
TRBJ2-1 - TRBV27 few CASSLMGAASYNEQFF TGTGCCAGCAGTTTAATGGGGGCAGCTTCCTACAATGAGCAGTTCTTC